This paragraph covers one T cell receptor (beta chain) sequence. Its antigen remains undetermined. No base-level quality is on record; no much larger clone is a single base apart. Per the publication, the treatment or condition label means: allogeneic hematopoietic cell transplantation with graft depleted of TCRalphabeta T cells and CD19 B cells. The children who served as transplant recipients had been given grafts of TCRalphabeta/CD19-depleted allogeneic hematopoietic cells. These data come from a study of T-cell reconstitution after alpha-beta-depleted transplantation in children (dated by TCRdb to about 2016). Looking at the study overall: The study quantitatively tracked T-cell immune reconstitution after TCRalphabeta/CD19-depleted allogeneic hematopoietic cell transplantation in children using TCR repertoire profiling. Summary of the overall study and its limitations: The apparently early recovery of alphabetaT-cell counts about two months after transplant reportedly depended on only several hundred rapidly expanded clones that came from non-depleted graft cells. Over subsequent months, a decline in hyperexpanded clone frequencies was noted, and after one year, T-cell counts and TCRbeta diversity were mostly ascribed to newly produced T cells. In some patients, the high TCRbeta diversity seen at day 60 was put down to recipient T cells and intrathymic progenitors that had survived conditioning.

V is cut back by 5 bases and J by 4 bases, with 9 bases in the junction unmatched. The CDR3 spans 16 residues, from the cysteine through the phenylalanine. Here the CDR3 DNA is all that survives: 48 bases in frame from base 1. Taken from the germline V gene, the CDR1 and CDR2 loops are SGHNT and YENEEA. The library was produced with PCR. The sequencing machine was an Illumina HiSeq 2500. Molecular barcoding was employed in the preparation of TCR libraries, with unique molecular identifiers being used to normalize TCRbeta repertoire quantification. Using fastp trimming at Q25 and MiXCR clonotype assembly, TCRdb reanalyzed the public sequencing data and kept in-frame beta chains. Rows are unified per CDR3 protein, each entry keeping the most common DNA and genes. Recorded for this sample are roughly 74,000 distinct CDR3 sequences; 15% to 20% of them occurred a single time. The ten largest clones take up 45% to 55% of the sample.

The chain was built from TRBV11-3 and TRBJ2-2, with 8 central nucleotides matching TRBD2. Here the sequenced sample was PBMCs, mostly from graft donor cells, taken 360 days after TCRalphabeta/CD19-depleted stem cell transplant. The receptor's source is a male patient between 2 and 15 years old who had a stem cell transplant for acute lymphoblastic leukemia, so the T cells may come from the graft donor. The sequenced DNA is TGTGCCAGCAGCCCCCCCGGGACTAGGGTCACCGGGGAGCTGTTTTTT. It encodes CASSPPGTRVTGELFF.